These 30 T cell receptor beta chains came from one sample sequenced in a study of response to subunit inactivated influenza vaccine. In TCRdb, the RT-PCR reads were re-called with MiXCR into one record per CDR3 protein. The repertoire holds around 520,000 distinct CDR3 sequences, roughly 10% seen once, with about a tenth in the top ten. This sample comprised PBMCs from blood, obtained on the day of vaccination. The receptors here all came from a middle-aged man who received an inactivated influenza vaccine.

This clonotype was detected many times. The rearrangement links TRBV28 to TRBJ1-2, with a weak D call TRBD1 (6 bases). Germline V gives CDR1 MDHEN, CDR2 SYDVKM. V was cut by 6 bases and J by 6 bases, with 20 bases left in between. This CDR3 comprises 15 residues. Written as DNA, the CDR3 is TGTGCCAGCAGCCCCAATCTCCGACAGGCCCATGGCTACACCTTC. Translated: CASSPNLRQAHGYTF.

This clonotype has more than one count but fewer than ten. In nucleotides, the CDR3 is TGCAGCGTTGATCTGCCCCATCGGGGTGGCAATGAGCAGTTCTTC. This sequence encodes CSVDLPHRGGNEQFF. The chain recombines TRBV29-1 with TRBJ2-1; a possible D gene is TRBD2 (5 bases). The CDR3 is 15 amino acids. V dropped 3 bases and J dropped 6 bases, with 18 bases sitting between them. Germline V gene sequence: CDR1 SQVTM, CDR2 ANQGSEA.

V gene TRBV6-1 combines with J gene TRBJ2-1, with D perhaps TRBD1 (6 bases). CDR3 length: 16 residues. The V end was cut by 7 bases, the J end by 1 base, with 17 bases between. The germline V gene has CDR1 MNHNS and CDR2 SASEGT. The CDR3 here is CASKKVLRGSYNEQFF. As DNA, the CDR3 is TGTGCCAGCAAAAAGGTATTGAGGGGGTCCTACAATGAGCAGTTCTTC.

The chain carries TRBV3-1 and TRBJ2-1, with TRBD2 matching 8 bases. CDR1 is LGHDT, CDR2 YNNKEL, per germline (reference sequence). V was clipped by 10 bases and J by 6 bases; unmatched bases: 8. This CDR3 spans 13 amino acids. The DNA for the CDR3 is TGTGCCACCGCCAGCGGGAGTTTCAATGAGCAGTTCTTC. It translates to CATASGSFNEQFF.

This clonotype was observed a few times. The chain couples TRBV3-1 to TRBJ2-5; D gene uncertain. The length of the CDR3 is 14 residues. CDR1 is LGHDT and CDR2 is YNNKEL in the germline V gene (reference sequence). Between the trimmed V and J ends, which lost 4 bases and 2 bases, there was a span of 11 bases. CDR3 bases: TGTGCCAGCAGCCCTGTTTTGGGACAAGAGACCCAGTACTTC. It yields the protein CASSPVLGQETQYF.

This clonotype showed up just a few times. J is TRBJ1-6 and V is TRBV20-1; D possibly corresponds to TRBD1 (5 bases). The CDR3 has 15 amino acids. The germline V gene has CDR1 DFQATT and CDR2 SNEGSKA (reference sequence). V was shortened by 0 bases and J by 7 bases, with 13 bases between the two germline ends. The CDR3 is CSARDQGIGNSPLHF. The CDR3, as DNA: TGCAGTGCTAGAGATCAGGGAATTGGAAATTCACCCCTCCACTTT.

The table lists this clonotype with a few counts. The V call is TRBV4-3, the J call TRBJ2-1; 10 bases line up with TRBD2. The CDR3 extends over 15 amino acids. CDR1 and CDR2 from the germline V gene are LGHNA and YSLEER. Trimming removed 4 bases from V and 5 bases from J; junction bases left unmatched: 5. The CDR3 coding sequence is TGCGCCAGCAGCCTTAGCGGGAGGTTCCACAATGAGCAGTTCTTC. Protein: CASSLSGRFHNEQFF.

This clonotype was counted once. The chain uses TRBV6-2 or TRBV6-3 and TRBJ2-7; no clear D gene. The ends were cut back, 6 bases at V and 10 bases at J, with 16 bases in the middle. Germline CDR1 MNHEY, CDR2 SVGEGT. The CDR3 runs 12 residues. This chain's CDR3 is CASSPHSTRQYF. As DNA, the CDR3 is TGTGCCAGCAGCCCCCACAGCACCAGACAGTACTTC.

V gene TRBV28 combines with J gene TRBJ2-3, with 13 bases lining up with TRBD2. CDR3 length equals 22 residues. CDR1 is MDHEN, CDR2 SYDVKM, per germline. With 3 bases clipped from V and 1 base from J, the junction kept 19 bases outside the gene matches. CDR3 residues: CASSFKLPRLAGGGLGTDTQYF. The CDR3 DNA follows: TGTGCCAGCAGTTTTAAGCTCCCCCGACTAGCGGGAGGAGGGCTCGGCACAGATACGCAGTATTTT. Using reference TRBV28 and TRBJ2-3 for the parts outside the CDR3, the full variable domain is DVKVTQSSRYLVKRTGEKVFLECVQDMDHENMFWYRQDPGLGLRLIYFSYDVKMKEKGDIPEGYSVSREKKERFSLILESASTNQTSMYLCASSFKLPRLAGGGLGTDTQYFGPGTRLTVL.

The rearrangement joins TRBV9 to TRBJ2-5; 7 bases are shared with TRBD2. The germline CDR1 and CDR2 sequences are SGDLS and YYNGEE. Trimming cost V 3 bases and J 3 bases; bases outside gene matches: 8. The CDR3 consists of 15 residues. CDR3 sequence reads: CASSAMTSPKETQYF. The CDR3, as DNA: TGTGCCAGCAGCGCGATGACTAGCCCAAAAGAGACCCAGTACTTC. The complete variable domain, with remaining parts taken from reference TRBV9 and TRBJ2-5, reads DSGVTQTPKHLITATGQRVTLRCSPRSGDLSVYWYQQSLDQGLQFLIQYYNGEERAKGNILERFSAQQFPDLHSELNLSSLELGDSALYFCASSAMTSPKETQYFGPGTRLLVL.

This chain joins TRBV6-5 and TRBJ2-5, with 13 bases that match TRBD2. Germline loops: CDR1 MNHEY, CDR2 SVGAGI. This CDR3 is built from 16 residues. With V trimmed by 4 bases and J by 6 bases, 8 bases remained unmatched. The CDR3 coding sequence is TGTGCCAGCAGTTCCCAACTAGCGGGGGGGCCCCAGACCCAGTACTTC. Encoded protein: CASSSQLAGGPQTQYF.

This clonotype was counted at least ten times. The chain is built from TRBV2 and TRBJ2-3; a possible D gene is TRBD2 (6 bases). The length of the CDR3 is 14 residues. V lost 6 bases and J lost 4, with 14 bases in between. The germline gives CDR1 SNHLY, CDR2 FYNNEI. The CDR3 DNA reads TGTGCCAGCAGAGGTCAGGGAGGCTCAGATACGCAGTATTTT. Translated, it gives CASRGQGGSDTQYF.

About this clonotype itself: An end of the junction does not agree with germline; a read error may underlie this. The chain recombines TRBV6-2 or TRBV6-3 with TRBJ2-7; D is perhaps TRBD1 (6 bases). The CDR3 extends over 14 amino acids. The germline gives CDR1 MNHEY, CDR2 SVGEGT. The CDR3 DNA reads as TGTGCCCGCAGTTCCGCAGGGGCGCACTACGAGCAGTACTTC. As protein: CARSSAGAHYEQYF.

This clonotype was counted only a few times. The chain combines TRBV2 with TRBJ2-7, with TRBD1 identical over 9 bases. This CDR3 region has 15 residues. The V gene's germline CDR1 is SNHLY and CDR2 FYNNEI. The junction had 12 bases not matched to a gene; V was cut back by 6 bases and J by 6 bases. The CDR3 coding sequence is TGTGCCAGCAGCCTACCGGGACAGGGCGGCTCCGAGCAGTACTTC. The encoded protein is CASSLPGQGGSEQYF.

This clonotype was observed a few times. V and J are TRBV5-1 and TRBJ2-7; 7 nucleotides agree with TRBD1. Germline V lookup: CDR1 SGHRS, CDR2 YFSETQ. This CDR3 has 16 residues. The V segment lost 1 base and the J segment 5 bases; nucleotides outside the gene matches: 12. As DNA, the CDR3 is TGCGCCAGCAGCTTGAGTTCGCCGGGACAGCCGGACGAGCAGTACTTC. Translation gives CASSLSSPGQPDEQYF.

The chain links TRBV29-1 to TRBJ2-3; the match to TRBD2 covers 10 bases. The germline V gene has CDR1 SQVTM and CDR2 ANQGSEA. The length of the CDR3 is 15 residues. V trimming: 4 bases; J trimming: 0 bases; junction bases outside the gene matches: 4. DNA of the CDR3: TGCAGCGTTGTTCCAGCGGGGGGGAGCACAGATACGCAGTATTTT. Translation gives CSVVPAGGSTDTQYF.

V gene TRBV24-1 combines with J gene TRBJ2-5; 8 nucleotides agree with TRBD1. The CDR3 runs to 15 residues. V lost 3 bases to trimming and J lost 4 bases; unmatched junction nucleotides: 6. CDR1 and CDR2 from the germline V gene are KGHDR and SFDVKD. In DNA, the CDR3 is TGTGCCACCAGTGATATCGGACAGGGAAGAGAGACCCAGTACTTC. Amino acid sequence: CATSDIGQGRETQYF.

This chain uses TRBV20-1 with TRBJ2-3, with TRBD1 matching over 9 bases. This CDR3 is built from 15 residues. Germline loops: CDR1 DFQATT, CDR2 SNEGSKA (reference sequence). The junction had 5 bases not matched to a gene; V was cut back by 2 bases and J by 2 bases. CDR3 in amino acids: CSARPGQGYTDTQYF. In DNA form, the CDR3 reads TGCAGTGCTAGACCGGGACAGGGTTACACAGATACGCAGTATTTT.

This clonotype was seen at least ten times. The chain has TRBV20-1 and TRBJ2-1; D is ambiguous. V was pared by 4 bases and J by 2 bases, with 12 bases between. This CDR3 is built from 14 residues. Germline V lookup: CDR1 DFQATT, CDR2 SNEGSKA (reference sequence). The DNA for the CDR3 is TGCAGTGCTAACCAGGCCCTCCCCTACAATGAGCAGTTCTTC. It specifies CSANQALPYNEQFF.

This clonotype was seen only a few times. The genes are TRBV29-1 and TRBJ1-4; 7 bases agree with TRBD1. The germline CDR1 and CDR2 sequences are SQVTM and ANQGSEA. The CDR3 contains 13 residues. V dropped 6 bases and J dropped 5; count of bases not matched to a gene: 6. CDR3 bases: TGCAGCGTAGGGGGCGTAAACAATGAAAAACTGTTTTTT. Its protein product is CSVGGVNNEKLFF.

This clonotype has ten or more counts. The chain uses TRBV7-2 and TRBJ2-1; 11 bases map to TRBD2. Germline CDR1 and CDR2: SGHTA and FQGNSA. V was pared by 5 bases and J by 5 bases, with 5 bases of the junction left unmatched. This CDR3 spans 15 amino acids. Here the CDR3 DNA reads TGTGCCAGCAGCGCCCTAGCGGGAGGTAACAATGAGCAGTTCTTC. This sequence encodes CASSALAGGNNEQFF. The full variable domain, its missing parts supplied by reference TRBV7-2 and TRBJ2-1, is GAGVSQSPSNKVTEKGKDVELRCDPISGHTALYWYRQSLGQGLEFLIYFQGNSAPDKSGLPSDRFSAERTGGSVSTLTIQRTQQEDSAVYLCASSALAGGNNEQFFGPGTRLTVL.

This clonotype was seen more than once but under ten times. V and J are TRBV6-1 and TRBJ2-5; D possibly uses TRBD1 or TRBD2 (6 bases each). V was clipped by 7 bases and J by 4 bases, with 16 bases between them. CDR3 length: 14 amino acids. Germline lookup yields CDR1 MNHNS and CDR2 SASEGT. In nucleotides, the CDR3 is TGTGCCAGCATCGCCTCCGGGGGCGGAGAGACCCAGTACTTC. It yields the protein CASIASGGGETQYF.

This clonotype showed up just a few times. This sequence joins TRBV7-8 and TRBJ2-2, with D uncertain. The CDR3 is 13 residues long. Deletions cut 1 base from V and 4 bases from J, with 4 bases between. Germline V gives CDR1 SGHVS, CDR2 FQNEAQ. In DNA form, the CDR3 reads TGTGCCAGCAGCTTAGGGATCACCGGGGAGCTGTTTTTT. Encoded protein: CASSLGITGELFF. The full variable domain, completed using reference TRBV7-8 and TRBJ2-2, is GAGVSQSPRYKVAKRGQDVALRCDPISGHVSLFWYQQALGQGPEFLTYFQNEAQLDKSGLPSDRFFAERPEGSVSTLKIQRTQQEDSAVYLCASSLGITGELFFGEGSRLTVL.

This clonotype came up a few times. The CDR3 reads CASSQEGSQETQYF. In DNA, the CDR3 is TGTGCCAGCAGCCAAGAGGGTAGCCAAGAGACCCAGTACTTC. V usage is TRBV3-1 and J usage is TRBJ2-5, with D uncertain. V lost 0 bases to trimming and J lost 1 base, with 6 bases between them. Germline V gene sequence: CDR1 LGHDT, CDR2 YNNKEL (reference sequence). The CDR3 extends over 14 amino acids.

J is TRBJ2-7 and V is TRBV4-2; D unresolved. The CDR3 runs 14 residues. CDR1 and CDR2 (germline): LGHNA, YNFKEQ. Trimming pared 0 bases from V and 0 bases from J, leaving 6 bases between. This CDR3 is CASSQDTVSYEQYF. The DNA of the CDR3 is TGTGCCAGCAGCCAAGATACGGTCTCCTACGAGCAGTACTTC.

This clonotype was found once. This sequence joins TRBV20-1 and TRBJ1-4; D perhaps matches TRBD1 (6 bases). Germline V lookup: CDR1 DFQATT, CDR2 SNEGSKA (reference sequence). The germline V and J ends were trimmed by 5 bases and 1 base, with 8 bases remaining between them. The CDR3 is 13 amino acids. The CDR3 DNA sequence: TGCAGTGCTTTACAGGGAACTAATGAAAAACTGTTTTTT. Translation gives CSALQGTNEKLFF.

The chain recombines TRBV3-1 with TRBJ2-7; possibly TRBD1 or TRBD2 for D (5 bases each). Germline CDR1 and CDR2: LGHDT and YNNKEL (reference sequence). The V and J ends lost 2 bases and 4 bases respectively, with 12 bases between them. The CDR3 runs 14 residues. For the CDR3, the DNA is TGTGCCAGCAGCCAATCGGGACGTAGGTACGAGCAGTACTTC. Translation gives CASSQSGRRYEQYF.

CDR3 residues: CASKGGAGKLNEQFF. The CDR3 DNA follows: TGTGCCAGCAAAGGAGGCGCGGGAAAACTCAATGAGCAGTTCTTC. The chain combines TRBV7-8 with TRBJ2-1, with D perhaps TRBD2 (6 bases). Germline loops: CDR1 SGHVS, CDR2 FQNEAQ. The length of the CDR3 is 15 residues. Trimming stripped 7 bases from V and 6 bases from J, with 19 bases between.

This clonotype appeared a few times. This chain links TRBV6-2 or TRBV6-3 with TRBJ2-7, with a tentative D call TRBD1 (6 bases). Trimming shortened V by 3 bases and J by 0 bases, and 12 bases separated the two germline ends. Germline CDR1 is MNHEY and CDR2 is SVGEGT. This CDR3 is 15 amino acids long. The CDR3 nucleotides read TGTGCCAGCAGTTATGACAGGCTTAGCTCCTACGAGCAGTACTTC. It translates to CASSYDRLSSYEQYF.

The rearrangement joins TRBV19 to TRBJ1-2, with D maybe TRBD1 (6 bases). Germline V gene sequence: CDR1 LNHDA, CDR2 SQIVND (reference sequence). The CDR3 is made up of 16 amino acids. Trimming removed 0 bases at V and 4 bases at J, with 15 bases between. CDR3 in DNA: TGTGCCAGTAGTATAGATCGCAGGGGAATGACCTATGGCTACACCTTC. This translates into CASSIDRRGMTYGYTF.